The 20 T cell receptor beta chains below all came from one sample that was sequenced in a study of T cells after yellow fever vaccination. TCRdb recomputed calls from the 5' RACE reads with MiXCR, one row per CDR3 protein. The data hold over 300,000 distinct CDR3 sequences, with around 6.8% observed a single time. The sequencing here drew on PBMCs, taken roughly seven weeks after the first yellow fever vaccination. These receptors were taken from a man younger than 35 who received the YFV17D yellow fever vaccine.

This chain connects TRBV7-2 to TRBJ1-2; the D is unclear. Germline CDR1 reads SGHTA; CDR2 reads FQGNSA. The CDR3 extends over 12 amino acids. V was pared by 1 base and J by 8 bases, with 8 bases between. CDR3: CASSLGRLGYTF. DNA for the CDR3: TGTGCCAGCAGCTTAGGGAGGTTGGGCTACACCTTC.

This clonotype was detected only a few times. This chain uses TRBV5-1 with TRBJ2-7, with TRBD1 identical over 7 bases. J was trimmed by 3 bases and V by 4 bases; bases with no gene match: 13. The CDR3 covers 16 residues. Germline V gives CDR1 SGHRS, CDR2 YFSETQ. The CDR3 loop reads CASSKGAGVLGYEQYF. CDR3 nucleotides: TGCGCCAGCAGCAAGGGGGCAGGGGTATTGGGCTACGAGCAGTACTTC.

The J gene is TRBJ1-4, the V gene TRBV6-1, with 7 bases aligning to TRBD1. Germline V gene sequence: CDR1 MNHNS, CDR2 SASEGT. The CDR3 has 13 amino acids. Losses at the gene ends were 6 bases for V and 7 bases for J; bases not matched to a gene: 5. The CDR3 region has the DNA TGTGCCAGCAGGGAGGGGGCAGGTGAAAAACTGTTTTTT. Residues: CASREGAGEKLFF.

This clonotype has just a few counts. The chain has TRBV20-1 and TRBJ1-5; a weak D match, TRBD1 (6 bases). CDR1 is DFQATT and CDR2 is SNEGSKA in the germline V gene (reference sequence). Trimming left V 2 bases short and J 1 base short, with 9 bases between. This CDR3 comprises 14 residues. CDR3 residues: CSARTQGSNQPQHF. CDR3 DNA sequence: TGCAGTGCTAGAACTCAGGGGAGCAATCAGCCCCAGCATTTT.

The CDR3 sequence is CASSPPTDTDTQYF. The CDR3, as DNA: TGTGCCAGCTCACCCCCTACAGACACAGATACGCAGTATTTT. The chain employs TRBV18 and TRBJ2-3; no firm D call. The germline V gene has CDR1 KGHSH and CDR2 LQKENI. This CDR3 spans 14 amino acids. Between the trimmed V and J ends, which lost 3 bases and 2 bases, there was a span of 9 bases.

This clonotype was detected ten times or more. The J gene is TRBJ1-5, the V gene TRBV5-5; no clear D gene. The CDR3 sequence is 15 residues long. Germline-derived CDR1 and CDR2 are SGHKS and YYEKEE (reference sequence). Trimming removed 6 bases at V and 2 bases at J, with 15 bases between. The CDR3 is CASTLGSWGNQPQHF. CDR3 nucleotide sequence: TGTGCCAGCACTTTGGGGAGTTGGGGCAATCAGCCCCAGCATTTT. The full variable domain, with the rest looked up from reference TRBV5-5 and TRBJ1-5, is DAGVTQSPTHLIKTRGQQVTLRCSPISGHKSVSWYQQVLGQGPQFIFQYYEKEERGRGNFPDRFSARQFPNYSSELNVNALLLGDSALYLCASTLGSWGNQPQHFGDGTRLSIL.

The table lists this clonotype with many counts. The chain couples TRBV5-5 to TRBJ1-5; weak D call: TRBD1 (6 bases). Trimming left V 4 bases short and J 4 bases short, with 9 bases between. Germline loops: CDR1 SGHKS, CDR2 YYEKEE (reference sequence). The CDR3 totals 13 residues. CDR3 bases: TGTGCCAGCAGCCGGGGGCAAAATCAGCCCCAGCATTTT. Residues: CASSRGQNQPQHF.

The chain joins TRBV18 to TRBJ1-6, with D hard to call. Trimming cost V 3 bases and J 6 bases, with 12 bases left between them. Germline V lookup: CDR1 KGHSH, CDR2 LQKENI. The CDR3 has 15 residues. The CDR3 sequence: CASSPPRSGNSPLHF. The DNA for the CDR3 is TGTGCCAGCTCACCCCCCCGGTCGGGTAATTCACCCCTCCACTTT.

A few counts support this clonotype. The gene calls are TRBV10-3 and TRBJ1-1, with D possibly being TRBD1 (6 bases). The CDR3 extends over 13 amino acids. Trimming left V 10 bases short and J 0 bases short, with 12 bases between. Germline V gene data show CDR1 as ENHRY and CDR2 as SYGVKD. CDR3 in amino acids: CATGQRMNTEAFF. In DNA form, the CDR3 reads TGTGCCACCGGACAGAGGATGAACACTGAAGCTTTCTTT.

This clonotype was found many times. The V call is TRBV9, the J call TRBJ2-7; no definite D call. The ends were cut back, 4 bases at V and 5 bases at J, with 10 bases in the middle. Germline loops: CDR1 SGDLS, CDR2 YYNGEE. The CDR3 has 12 amino acids. As DNA, the CDR3 is TGTGCCAGCAGCCCCGAGTCCCACGAGCAGTACTTC. This codes for CASSPESHEQYF.

This clonotype was seen only a few times. The chain recombines TRBV7-9 with TRBJ2-3; 8 bases line up with TRBD2. The CDR3 is 15 amino acids. V gave up 4 bases and J gave up 5 bases; unmatched junction bases: 8. The V gene's germline CDR1 is SEHNR and CDR2 FQNEAQ (reference sequence). CDR3: CASSSGTRRVDTQYF. The CDR3 DNA reads as TGTGCCAGCAGCTCCGGGACTAGGAGGGTAGATACGCAGTATTTT. Supplemented by reference TRBV7-9 and TRBJ2-3, the full variable domain reads DTGVSQNPRHKITKRGQNVTFRCDPISEHNRLYWYRQTLGQGPEFLTYFQNEAQLEKSRLLSDRFSAERPKGSFSTLEIQRTEQGDSAMYLCASSSGTRRVDTQYFGPGTRLTVL.

V gene TRBV5-4 combines with J gene TRBJ2-7; D is ambiguous. From germline, CDR1 is SGHNT and CDR2 YYREEE (reference sequence). The V gene lost 2 bases and the J gene lost 4 bases, with 10 bases spanning the gap. The CDR3 contains 13 residues. CDR3 in DNA: TGTGCCAGCAGCTTACACAACGGATACGAGCAGTACTTC. This gives the protein CASSLHNGYEQYF.

This clonotype appeared a few times. The chain combines TRBV10-3 with TRBJ2-5; 10 nucleotides agree with TRBD1. Unmatched junction bases numbered 8, after V lost 6 bases and J lost 4 bases. In germline, CDR1 is ENHRY, CDR2 SYGVKD. The CDR3 sequence is 15 residues long. DNA of the CDR3: TGTGCCATCAGCCATGGACAGGGGGGAGGAGAGACCCAGTACTTC. This codes for CAISHGQGGGETQYF.

The rearrangement uses TRBV12-3 or TRBV12-4 and TRBJ1-2; D gene uncertain. CDR3 length: 12 amino acids. V lost 4 bases to trimming and J lost 6 bases, with 9 bases between them. The CDR3 nucleotides are TGTGCCAGCAGTTCTTTGGACGATGGCTACACCTTC. It encodes CASSSLDDGYTF.

This clonotype was recorded a few times. This chain links TRBV5-4 with TRBJ1-1; D unclear. V shed 4 bases and J shed 0 bases, with 10 bases lying between them. The germline gives CDR1 SGHNT, CDR2 YYREEE (reference sequence). The CDR3 is made up of 14 amino acids. CDR3 protein: CASSGSGMNTEAFF. The CDR3 region has the DNA TGTGCCAGCAGCGGATCTGGCATGAACACTGAAGCTTTCTTT.

In nucleotides, the CDR3 is TGTGCCAGCAGCAAAGGACAGGGGGGTGTCTATGAGCAGTTCTTC. Translation: CASSKGQGGVYEQFF. The genes are TRBV7-6 and TRBJ2-1; 10 bases are a match to TRBD1. CDR1 is SGHVS and CDR2 is FNYEAQ in the germline V gene. This CDR3 comprises 15 residues. V lost 5 bases, J lost 8 bases, and 9 bases stayed unmatched.

This clonotype was detected only a few times. The chain recombines TRBV5-6 with TRBJ2-3, with 9 bases lining up with TRBD2. The CDR3 spans 18 residues. Germline CDR1 SGHDT, CDR2 YYEEEE. Losses at the gene ends were 2 bases for V and 4 bases for J; bases not matched to a gene: 14. CDR3 bases: TGTGCCAGCAGCTTTTTCGAGCGGGGGGTGTCCGGCGCAGATACGCAGTATTTT. Translated: CASSFFERGVSGADTQYF. Full variable domain (outside the CDR3, taken from reference TRBV5-6 and TRBJ2-3): DAGVTQSPTHLIKTRGQQVTLRCSPKSGHDTVSWYQQALGQGPQFIFQYYEEEERQRGNFPDRFSGHQFPNYSSELNVNALLLGDSALYLCASSFFERGVSGADTQYFGPGTRLTVL.

This clonotype showed up just a few times. The CDR3 here is CASSFPLAGGSYNEQFF. The CDR3 DNA sequence: TGCGCCAGCAGCTTTCCTCTAGCGGGCGGCTCCTACAATGAGCAGTTCTTC. This rearrangement joins TRBV5-1 to TRBJ2-1, with TRBD2 matching over 8 bases. The CDR3 totals 17 residues. V was clipped by 2 bases and J by 0 bases; unmatched bases: 7. Germline loops: CDR1 SGHRS, CDR2 YFSETQ.

In its sample, this clonotype was seen many times. The genes are TRBV7-9 and TRBJ2-5; no definite D call. CDR1 and CDR2 (germline): SEHNR, FQNEAQ (reference sequence). V lost 8 bases and J lost 1, with 14 bases in between. The CDR3 extends over 14 amino acids. CDR3 in amino acids: CASQKGNFQETQYF. In DNA, the CDR3 is TGTGCCAGCCAAAAGGGAAACTTCCAAGAGACCCAGTACTTC.

This clonotype appeared many times. The rearrangement uses TRBV11-2 and TRBJ2-3; the match to TRBD2 covers 8 bases. V lost 2 bases and J lost 8; bases outside the gene matches: 6. The CDR3 runs to 14 residues. From germline, CDR1 is SGHAT and CDR2 FQNNGV. Here the CDR3 reads CASSLSAGAGTQYF. CDR3 sequence (DNA): TGTGCCAGCAGCTTATCAGCGGGGGCGGGTACGCAGTATTTT. The full variable domain, completed using reference TRBV11-2 and TRBJ2-3, is EAGVAQSPRYKIIEKRQSVAFWCNPISGHATLYWYQQILGQGPKLLIQFQNNGVVDDSQLPKDRFSAERLKGVDSTLKIQPAKLEDSAVYLCASSLSAGAGTQYFGPGTRLTVL.